The rows below give T cell receptor beta chains drawn from one sample of a study of T-cell reconstitution after alpha-beta-depleted transplantation in children. MiXCR, applied by TCRdb to the PCR reads, yields one record per CDR3 protein. The repertoire includes approximately 47,000 distinct CDR3 sequences, 40% to 65% of them detected once, and approximately 38% sits in the top ten. The source material was peripheral blood, sampled before TCRalphabeta/CD19-depleted stem cell transplant. The receptors stem from a boy under two years old with SCID, due to receive a stem cell transplant. Both conserved end residues are part of each CDR3. The order of the fields is D gene, V gene, clone size, J gene, CDR3 DNA, CDR3 protein. A D gene is named only where the DNA matches it firmly. Rows give clone size only sometimes, using once, few, many, or a class for an expanded clone.

D: TRBD2; V: TRBV28; size: few; J: TRBJ2-3; DNA: TGTGCCAGCAGCAGCGGGGGACCCGCCTTTCCAGATACGCAGTATTTT; CDR3: CASSSGGPAFPDTQYF
D: NA; V: TRBV20-1; size: NA; J: TRBJ2-5; DNA: TGCAGTGCTAGTAGGGGCAGGGATTTAGAGACCCAGTACTTC; CDR3: CSASRGRDLETQYF
D: NA; V: TRBV7-9; size: NA; J: TRBJ1-1; DNA: TGTGCCAGCATCCCTGGGCAGGGCCTTAGCATGAACACTGAAGCTTTCTTT; CDR3: CASIPGQGLSMNTEAFF
D: NA; V: TRBV3-1; size: NA; J: TRBJ1-1; DNA: TGTGCCAGCAGCCAAGGGAGGAGGCTGAACACTGAAGCTTTCTTT; CDR3: CASSQGRRLNTEAFF
D: NA; V: TRBV5-1; size: NA; J: TRBJ1-2; DNA: TGCGCCAGCAGCCGCTGGAACAGGGGCTACACCTTC; CDR3: CASSRWNRGYTF
D: NA; V: TRBV15; size: NA; J: TRBJ2-2; DNA: TGTGCCACCAGCAGGCCACCTTTATGGACCGGGGAGCTGTTTTTT; CDR3: CATSRPPLWTGELFF
D: NA; V: TRBV20-1; size: many; J: TRBJ1-1; DNA: TGCAGTGCTAGAGCCTGGGGGAACACTGAAGCTTTCTTT; CDR3: CSARAWGNTEAFF
D: NA; V: TRBV6-2/TRBV6-3; size: NA; J: TRBJ2-4; DNA: TGTGCCAGCAGCGACGCCGGGAGCGTAGCCAAAAACATTCAGTACTTC; CDR3: CASSDAGSVAKNIQYF
D: TRBD2; V: TRBV7-2; size: NA; J: TRBJ2-3; DNA: TGTGCCAGCAGCTACTCCGGGGGGTCCACAGATACGCAGTATTTT; CDR3: CASSYSGGSTDTQYF
D: NA; V: TRBV12-3/TRBV12-4; size: NA; J: TRBJ1-3; DNA: TGTGCCAGCAGCCCTGCCTGGTCCCGAGGAAACACCATATATTTT; CDR3: CASSPAWSRGNTIYF
D: NA; V: TRBV20-1; size: NA; J: TRBJ1-5; DNA: TGCAGTGCTAGGGTCAGGGACGGTCAGCCCCAGCATTTT; CDR3: CSARVRDGQPQHF
D: TRBD1; V: TRBV4-3; size: NA; J: TRBJ1-1; DNA: TGCGCCAGCAGCCAAGAAACAGGGGCAGGCGCTGAAGCTTTCTTT; CDR3: CASSQETGAGAEAFF
D: TRBD1; V: TRBV14; size: NA; J: TRBJ2-1; DNA: TGTGCCAGCAGCCGAAGACAGGGGAGGAATGAGCAGTTCTTC; CDR3: CASSRRQGRNEQFF
D: NA; V: TRBV20-1; size: few; J: TRBJ1-6; DNA: TGCAGTGCTAGACCGCCGGGGGAAGCATCACCCCTCCACTTT; CDR3: CSARPPGEASPLHF
D: NA; V: TRBV10-1; size: NA; J: TRBJ2-2; DNA: TGCGCCAGCAGTGAGGCCAGGGGCACCGGGGAGCTGTTTTTT; CDR3: CASSEARGTGELFF
D: NA; V: TRBV5-1; size: NA; J: TRBJ2-3; DNA: TGCGCCAGCAGCTTGTCGCTAGACAGCACAGATACGCAGTATTTT; CDR3: CASSLSLDSTDTQYF
D: NA; V: TRBV5-5; size: NA; J: TRBJ2-3; DNA: TGTGCCAGCAGCTTGCTTCTAGTTACGGGCAATACGCAGTATTTT; CDR3: CASSLLLVTGNTQYF
D: TRBD2; V: TRBV9; size: NA; J: TRBJ2-1; DNA: TGTGCCAGCAGCGCCCGGACTAGCGGGGGAAATGAGCAGTTCTTC; CDR3: CASSARTSGGNEQFF
D: NA; V: TRBV6-4; size: NA; J: TRBJ2-5; DNA: TGTGCCAGCAGTGACAGAGCGGGGGACAGTGAGACCCAGTACTTC; CDR3: CASSDRAGDSETQYF
D: TRBD1; V: TRBV3-1; size: NA; J: TRBJ2-5; DNA: TGTGCCTGCAGCCAAGATGTCGCGCCGACAGGGGGAGAGACCCAGTACTTC; CDR3: CACSQDVAPTGGETQYF
D: TRBD2; V: TRBV9; size: NA; J: TRBJ2-1; DNA: TGTGCCAGCAGCGGCGGGACTAGCGTTGGGAATGAGCAGTTCTTC; CDR3: CASSGGTSVGNEQFF
D: TRBD2; V: TRBV20-1; size: NA; J: TRBJ2-3; DNA: TGCAGTGCTAGCTTGACTAGCGGGGGTTTCACAGATACGCAGTATTTT; CDR3: CSASLTSGGFTDTQYF
D: NA; V: TRBV20-1; size: NA; J: TRBJ1-1; DNA: TGCAGTGCTAGAAAAGGGGCGATGCGGGCTTTCTTT; CDR3: CSARKGAMRAFF
D: NA; V: TRBV7-9; size: NA; J: TRBJ2-2; DNA: TGTGCCAGCAGTCCCGCTTCAGGGGCGGGGGAGCTGTTTTTT; CDR3: CASSPASGAGELFF
D: NA; V: TRBV29-1; size: NA; J: TRBJ2-3; DNA: TGCAGCGTGGGCGGGTCTAGCACAGATACGCAGTATTTT; CDR3: CSVGGSSTDTQYF
D: NA; V: TRBV20-1; size: few; J: TRBJ2-7; DNA: TGCAGTGCTAGGACGCAGGGTTACGAGCAGTACTTC; CDR3: CSARTQGYEQYF
D: NA; V: TRBV5-1; size: once; J: TRBJ1-1; DNA: TGCGCCAGCAGCTTGAGCCCCTCGGGGGGTGGGACTTTCTTT; CDR3: CASSLSPSGGGTFF
D: NA; V: TRBV29-1; size: NA; J: TRBJ2-4; DNA: TGCAGCGTCCGGGCCAAAAACATTCAGTACTTC; CDR3: CSVRAKNIQYF
D: TRBD2; V: TRBV11-2; size: NA; J: TRBJ2-5; DNA: TGTGCCAGCAGCCTCTATTGGCGGGGGGACCAAGAGACCCAGTACTTC; CDR3: CASSLYWRGDQETQYF
D: TRBD2; V: TRBV12-3/TRBV12-4; size: NA; J: TRBJ2-1; DNA: TGTGCCAGCAGTTCTGGACTAGCGGGCCTCTCCTACAATGAGCAGTTCTTC; CDR3: CASSSGLAGLSYNEQFF
D: NA; V: TRBV7-7; size: NA; J: TRBJ2-5; DNA: TGTGCCAGCAGCTTAGGAGGGGATCAAGAGACCCAGTACTTC; CDR3: CASSLGGDQETQYF
D: NA; V: TRBV27; size: NA; J: TRBJ2-3; DNA: TGTGCCAGCAGGACGGGGTGGGGAAGCACAGATACGCAGTATTTT; CDR3: CASRTGWGSTDTQYF
D: NA; V: TRBV28; size: few; J: TRBJ2-4; DNA: TGTGCCAGCAGCTATCCCACAGGAGCCAAAAACATTCAGTACTTC; CDR3: CASSYPTGAKNIQYF
D: NA; V: TRBV5-1; size: few; J: TRBJ1-2; DNA: TGCGCCAGCAGCTTCAGGGAAGCCGCCATTTATGGCTACACCTTC; CDR3: CASSFREAAIYGYTF
D: NA; V: TRBV6-1; size: many; J: TRBJ2-2; DNA: TGTGCCAGCAGTGGCACTAGGGGCGATGAGCTGTTTTTT; CDR3: CASSGTRGDELFF
D: NA; V: TRBV20-1; size: few; J: TRBJ1-1; DNA: TGCAGTGCTAGAAGCTCGAAGGGGGACACTGAAGCTTTCTTT; CDR3: CSARSSKGDTEAFF
D: NA; V: TRBV7-9; size: few; J: TRBJ2-5; DNA: TGTGCCAGCAGCCCTCGACTGCATCAAGAGACCCAGTACTTC; CDR3: CASSPRLHQETQYF
D: TRBD1; V: TRBV10-3; size: NA; J: TRBJ2-1; DNA: TGTGCCATCAGTGTAGGGGACAGGGTGGTCAATGAGCAGTTCTTC; CDR3: CAISVGDRVVNEQFF
D: NA; V: TRBV14; size: NA; J: TRBJ2-7; DNA: TGTGCCAGCAGCCAGACTTTTGGACCTGGGGACGAGCAGTACTTC; CDR3: CASSQTFGPGDEQYF
D: NA; V: TRBV5-4; size: once; J: TRBJ1-2; DNA: TGTGCCAGCAGCTTGGAGTCTATCTATGGCTACACCTTC; CDR3: CASSLESIYGYTF
D: NA; V: TRBV10-3; size: NA; J: TRBJ2-5; DNA: TGTGCCATCAGTGAATTAAGGGGGGCCGGGGAGACCCAGTACTTC; CDR3: CAISELRGAGETQYF
D: NA; V: TRBV7-2; size: few; J: TRBJ2-4; DNA: TGTACCTCCGGGATAATAGCCAAAAACATTCAGTACTTC; CDR3: CTSGIIAKNIQYF
D: NA; V: TRBV5-1; size: NA; J: TRBJ2-3; DNA: TGCGCCAGCAGCCCCCGGAGGACGGGCGGGGGCCGCACAGATACGCAGTATTTT; CDR3: CASSPRRTGGGRTDTQYF